Listed here are 24 T cell receptor beta chains from one sample, sequenced in a study of tissue T cells after allogeneic stem cell transplantation. Only in-frame clones appear in the TCRdb table, and some are missing; sequencing was by immunoSEQ multiplex PCR. There are roughly 2,000 clones in the sample; roughly 54% occur only once, and about a quarter lies in the top ten. Time point denoted: mouse harvest day 7 after allogeneic transplant. Tail vein injection delivered 10^7 T-cell-depleted bone marrow cells and 10^6 splenic CD5+ T cells. The material sequenced was spleen. Receptors were obtained from a female BALB/c mouse given C57BL/6 T cells with graft-versus-host disease after an allogeneic hematopoietic cell transplant.

A note on this clone: Germline and genes: mouse. The read stops 1 residue short of the end of the CDR3; the missing end is completed from the germline J gene. The chain recombines TRBV3 with TRBJ2-2; the D is unclear. The V and J ends lost 1 base and 1 base respectively, with 4 bases between them. Germline CDR1 and CDR2: SNHLY and FYNGKV (reference sequence). This CDR3 is 14 amino acids long. The CDR3 loop reads CASSLERNTGQLYF. The DNA read from the CDR3 is TGTGCCAGCAGCTTAGAGAGAAACACCGGGCAGCTCTAC. Together with reference TRBV3 and TRBJ2-2, the CDR3 gives the full variable domain: GPKVLQIPSHQIIDMGQMVTLNCDPVSNHLYFYWYKQILGQQMEFLVNFYNGKVMEKSKLFKDQFSVERPDGSYFTLKIQPTALEDSAVYFCASSLERNTGQLYFGEGSKLTVL.

A remark on this clone: Mouse germline and gene names are used. The read ends 1 residue early relative to the CDR3; the germline J gene fills the gap. The chain links TRBV5 to TRBJ2-3; the D is unclear. CDR1 and CDR2 from the germline V gene are LGHNA and YNLKQL (reference sequence). V dropped 0 bases and J dropped 1 base, with 5 bases sitting between them. This CDR3 contains 14 residues. The CDR3 loop reads CASSQERGAETLYF. The sequenced part of the CDR3 DNA is TGTGCCAGCAGCCAAGAGAGGGGTGCAGAAACGCTGTAT.

Worth noting for this clone: Gene names are the mouse ones. The DNA read from the CDR3 is TGTGCCAGCGGTGATGAGGGGAACTCCGACTACACC. Translation gives CASGDEGNSDYT. The entire CDR3 protein is CASGDEGNSDYTF. This rearrangement joins TRBV13-2 to TRBJ1-2; TRBD1 might be the D (5 bases). The read terminates 1 residue before the CDR3 end, so the remaining end is supplied by the germline J gene. Deletions cut 0 bases from V and 2 bases from J, with 5 bases between. CDR1 is NNHNN and CDR2 is SYGAGS in the germline V gene (reference sequence). This CDR3 has 13 amino acids.

With respect to this clone: Each gene name is a mouse one. From the germline J gene comes the end of the CDR3, since the read stops 1 residue before it. The chain links TRBV2 to TRBJ2-5, with D possibly TRBD2 on 6 matching bases. Per germline, CDR1 LGHNA and CDR2 YSYQKL. Trimming shortened V by 8 bases and J by 0 bases, and 12 bases separated the two germline ends. This CDR3 contains 14 residues. The CDR3 sequence is CASPWGLNQDTQYF. The sequenced part of the CDR3 DNA is TGTGCCAGCCCCTGGGGTCTTAACCAAGACACCCAGTAC.

Regarding this clone: Mouse gene names and germline throughout. The read stops 1 residue short of the end of the CDR3; the missing end is completed from the germline J gene. The V gene is TRBV12-1, the J gene TRBJ1-3, with D possibly matching TRBD1 (5 bases). Germline V gene sequence: CDR1 SGHSN, CDR2 HYEKVE. Trimming cost V 1 base and J 4 bases, with 7 bases left between them. The CDR3 runs to 13 residues. The sequenced part of the CDR3 DNA is TGTGCCAGCTCTCTGGCAGGGGGAAATACGCTCTAT. Encoded protein: CASSLAGGNTLY. The entire CDR3 is CASSLAGGNTLYF.

This clone has only a few counts. Gene names denote mouse genes. From the germline J gene comes the end of the CDR3, since the read stops 1 residue before it. The chain combines TRBV13-2 with TRBJ2-7; 13 positions agree with TRBD2. CDR3 length: 15 residues. V was pared by 3 bases and J by 6 bases, with 6 bases of the junction left unmatched. In germline, CDR1 is NNHNN, CDR2 SYGAGS (reference sequence). The CDR3 here is CASGAPGLGGFEQYF. The DNA read from the CDR3 is TGTGCCAGCGGTGCCCCGGGACTGGGGGGGTTTGAACAGTAC.

For this clone: Gene names denote mouse genes. The read halts 1 residue ahead of the CDR3 end, with the missing end drawn from the germline J gene. The chain uses TRBV26 and TRBJ1-4; D is ambiguous. The V end was cut by 4 bases, the J end by 0 bases, with 6 bases between. CDR1 KGHPV and CDR2 FQNQEV come from the germline V gene (reference sequence). The CDR3 is 14 residues long. The CDR3 loop reads CASSRQVSNERLFF. The CDR3 bases that were read are TGTGCCAGCAGTCGGCAGGTTTCCAACGAAAGATTATTT.

On this clone itself: Mouse gene names apply. The DNA ends 1 residue before the CDR3 does, and the rest of the CDR3 is filled in from the germline J gene. The chain uses TRBV19 and TRBJ2-7; TRBD2 matches at 8 bases. This CDR3 is built from 16 residues. J was trimmed by 0 bases and V by 0 bases; bases with no gene match: 5. The germline V gene has CDR1 FNHDT and CDR2 SITEND (reference sequence). CDR3 residues: CASSIAGGTHSYEQYF. The CDR3 bases that were read are TGTGCCAGCAGTATAGCTGGGGGGACTCACTCCTATGAACAGTAC.

This clone has just a few counts. Gene names are the mouse ones. Here the CDR3 reads CASSPTGSQNTLYF. CDR3 bases read: TGTGCCAGCAGCCCGACTGGTAGTCAAAACACCTTGTAC. The chain joins TRBV4 to TRBJ2-4, with D maybe TRBD2 (6 bases). The CDR3 end is not reached by the read, which stops 1 residue before it; the germline J gene fills it in. The V end lost 5 bases, the J end lost 0 bases, and 9 bases lay between the germline ends. Germline CDR1 is LGHDT and CDR2 is YNNKQL (reference sequence). The CDR3 has 14 amino acids. The full variable domain, in which reference TRBV4 and TRBJ2-4 provide the parts outside the CDR3, is ETAVFQTPNYHVTQVGNEVSFNCKQTLGHDTMYWYKQDSKKLLKIMFSYNNKQLIVNETVPRRFSPQSSDKAHLNLRIKSVEPEDSAVYLCASSPTGSQNTLYFGAGTRLSVL.

About this clone: Gene names refer to mouse genes. The read terminates 1 residue before the CDR3 end, so the remaining end is supplied by the germline J gene. V gene TRBV2 combines with J gene TRBJ2-5; 9 nucleotides agree with TRBD2. The CDR3 extends over 15 amino acids. V lost 1 base to trimming and J lost 3 bases; unmatched junction nucleotides: 2. From germline, CDR1 is LGHNA and CDR2 YSYQKL. The CDR3: CASSQVDWGQDTQYF. CDR3 bases read: TGTGCCAGCAGCCAAGTCGACTGGGGGCAAGACACCCAGTAC.

Remarks on this clone: Mouse germline and gene names are used. The read falls 1 residue short of the CDR3 end, and the missing part is taken from the germline J gene. V gene TRBV2 combines with J gene TRBJ2-4, with 7 bases aligning to TRBD1. Germline lookup yields CDR1 LGHNA and CDR2 YSYQKL. The length of the CDR3 is 13 residues. The trim removed 4 bases at V and 3 bases at J, leaving 1 base unmatched. CDR3 protein: CASSRDSQNTLYF. The CDR3 bases that were read are TGTGCCAGCAGCCGGGACAGCCAAAACACCTTGTAC.

In the case of this clone: The gene names here belong to mouse. The CDR3 end lies 1 residue beyond the end of the read and is filled in from the germline J gene. The chain links TRBV1 to TRBJ2-3; 7 bases are shared with TRBD2. CDR1 and CDR2 (germline): NSQYPW, LRSPGD (reference sequence). The length of the CDR3 is 18 residues. V was pared by 0 bases and J by 1 base, with 10 bases of the junction left unmatched. Here the CDR3 reads CTCSADPAGGEGAETLYF. CDR3 DNA, as far as it was read: TGCACCTGCAGTGCAGATCCGGCTGGGGGAGAGGGTGCAGAAACGCTGTAT.

As regards this clone: Germline and genes: mouse. The sequenced CDR3 bases are TGTGCCTGGAGTCTACACTGGGGGGGCGCAGAAACGCTGTAT. Residues: CAWSLHWGGAETLY. The whole CDR3 protein is CAWSLHWGGAETLYF. The chain carries TRBV31 and TRBJ2-3; 11 nucleotides line up with TRBD2. The sequence runs out 1 residue before the end of the CDR3; the remainder is reconstructed from the germline J gene. The ends lost 0 bases at V and 3 bases at J; junction bases unmatched: 2. CDR1 and CDR2 (germline): GKSSPN, SITVG. The CDR3 length is 15 residues.

This clone showed up just a few times. The gene names given are mouse names. The read falls 1 residue short of the CDR3 end, and the missing part is taken from the germline J gene. The rearrangement uses TRBV19 and TRBJ1-4, with 7 bases lining up with TRBD1. The CDR3 sequence is 15 residues long. V gave up 1 base and J gave up 0 bases; unmatched junction bases: 0. The germline V gene encodes CDR1 FNHDT and CDR2 SITEND (reference sequence). CDR3 loop: CASSITGVSNERLFF. The part of the CDR3 DNA that was read is TGTGCCAGCAGTATAACAGGGGTTTCCAACGAAAGATTATTT.

This clone appeared once. All gene names here are mouse names. From the germline J gene comes the end of the CDR3, since the read stops 1 residue before it. The rearrangement links TRBV23 to TRBJ1-3; the D call in the table, TRBD1, was not verified against the DNA. The germline gives CDR1 KGHTA, CDR2 FQNQQP. The CDR3 contains 15 residues. The part of the CDR3 DNA that was read is TGCTCCAGCAGCCCAGACAAAAATTCTGGAAATACGCTCTAT. This translates into CSSSPDKNSGNTLY. The complete CDR3 reads CSSSPDKNSGNTLYF.

For this clone: Genes and germline come from the mouse. The read ends 1 residue before the CDR3 terminus; that terminus is restored from the germline J gene. The chain couples TRBV26 to TRBJ2-3; TRBD2 might be the D (5 bases). Germline V gene sequence: CDR1 KGHPV, CDR2 FQNQEV (reference sequence). This CDR3 spans 15 amino acids. Trimming removed 0 bases at V and 0 bases at J, with 7 bases between. CDR3 DNA, as far as it was read: TGTGCCAGCAGTCTGTCCCTGGGTAGTGCAGAAACGCTGTAT. This gives the protein CASSLSLGSAETLY. From start to end, the CDR3 is CASSLSLGSAETLYF.

To note about this clone: Germline and genes here are mouse. The read gets to within 1 residue of the CDR3 end, and the germline J gene fills in the rest. The chain couples TRBV26 to TRBJ2-7; the match to TRBD2 covers 11 bases. Germline CDR1 is KGHPV and CDR2 is FQNQEV (reference sequence). This CDR3 contains 15 residues. After removal of 4 bases from V and 0 bases from J, the junction contained 2 bases not matched to a gene. The covered CDR3 bases are TGTGCCAGCAGTCGACTGGGGGGGAGCTCCTATGAACAGTAC. Protein sequence: CASSRLGGSSYEQY. The CDR3 reads in full as CASSRLGGSSYEQYF.

With regard to this clone: All gene names here are mouse names. The CDR3 goes on 1 residue after the read ends, and that part is filled in from the germline J gene. This chain joins TRBV31 and TRBJ2-7, with 11 bases fitting TRBD2. The CDR3 runs to 16 residues. Germline lookup yields CDR1 GKSSPN and CDR2 SITVG. V trimming: 0 bases; J trimming: 3 bases; junction bases outside the gene matches: 7. This CDR3 is CAWSLGRTGGFYEQYF. The CDR3 DNA, read in part, is TGTGCCTGGAGTCTAGGCAGGACTGGGGGGTTCTATGAACAGTAC.

This clone was counted a few times. Germline and genes: mouse. The read falls 1 residue short of the CDR3 end, and the missing part is taken from the germline J gene. V is TRBV3 and J is TRBJ1-5; D is unclear. The ends were cut back, 4 bases at V and 4 bases at J, with 5 bases in the middle. The CDR3 runs 12 residues. In germline, CDR1 is SNHLY, CDR2 FYNGKV (reference sequence). The CDR3 DNA, read in part, is TGTGCCAGCAGCTCACAAAACCAGGCTCCGCTT. Encoded protein: CASSSQNQAPL. The complete CDR3 sequence is CASSSQNQAPLF.

Remarks on this clone: The germline and genes are mouse ones. The read stops 1 residue short of the end of the CDR3; the missing end is completed from the germline J gene. V and J are TRBV2 and TRBJ2-7; the match to TRBD2 covers 9 bases. The CDR3 runs 16 residues. V lost 0 bases to trimming and J lost 7 bases; unmatched junction nucleotides: 10. Germline V gene sequence: CDR1 LGHNA, CDR2 YSYQKL. The CDR3: CASSQEVLGGAMEQYF. CDR3 DNA, as far as it was read: TGTGCCAGCAGCCAAGAAGTGCTGGGGGGGGCGATGGAACAGTAC.

This clone was seen a handful of times. Gene names are mouse gene names. The read gets to within 1 residue of the CDR3 end, and the germline J gene fills in the rest. The J gene is TRBJ1-4, the V gene TRBV13-1; the match to TRBD1 covers 8 bases. The junction had 8 bases not matched to a gene; V was cut back by 4 bases and J by 6 bases. This CDR3 comprises 15 residues. Germline assignment: CDR1 NSHNY and CDR2 SYGAGN. CDR3 sequence: CASSLGQGRDERLFF. The part of the CDR3 DNA that was read is TGTGCCAGCAGTCTCGGACAGGGCAGGGACGAAAGATTATTT.

This clone was observed once. These gene names are mouse names. With the read ending 1 residue before the CDR3 end, the germline J gene is used to fill in that end. The V call is TRBV16, the J call TRBJ1-6; TRBD1 might be the D (6 bases). TRBJ1-6 is marked as an open reading frame, function uncertain. V was cut by 0 bases and J by 10 bases, with 7 bases left in between. Germline V lookup: CDR1 SGHSA, CDR2 FRNQAP. This CDR3 comprises 13 residues. The CDR3 is CASSLERGSPLYF. The covered CDR3 bases are TGTGCAAGCAGCTTAGAGAGGGGGTCGCCCCTCTAC.

Regarding this clone: The gene names here belong to mouse. Incomplete CDR3 DNA: TGTGCCAGCAGTCTTTTCCTTGCAAACACAGAAGTCTTC. It encodes CASSLFLANTEVF. The full CDR3 protein reads CASSLFLANTEVFF. The rearrangement joins TRBV26 to TRBJ1-1; no firm D call. The CDR3 end is not reached by the read, which stops 1 residue before it; the germline J gene fills it in. This CDR3 spans 14 amino acids. Per germline, CDR1 KGHPV and CDR2 FQNQEV (reference sequence). Trimming took 3 bases from V and 0 from J, leaving 8 bases between them.

This clone was recorded a few times. Mouse gene names apply. Read data end 1 residue before the CDR3 end; the end is taken from the germline J gene. The chain is built from TRBV26 and TRBJ2-7, with 8 bases identical to TRBD1. Germline-derived CDR1 and CDR2 are KGHPV and FQNQEV (reference sequence). Germline trimming cut 6 bases from V and 4 bases from J; bases unmatched to any gene: 2. The CDR3 is 12 residues long. The covered CDR3 bases are TGTGCCAGCAGCCGGACAGGGTATGAACAGTAC. Translated: CASSRTGYEQY. The full-length CDR3 reads as CASSRTGYEQYF.